Below are 24 T cell receptor beta chains sequenced from a single sample in a study of blood T cell repertoires in COVID-19. TCRdb's table, derived via immunoSEQ multiplex PCR, lists solely in-frame clones and lacks some. The table has about 490,000 clones, approximately 85% seen once. The specimen sequenced was peripheral blood. The receptors derive from a human donor in a cohort sampled during active COVID-19.

The count of this clone is one. The sample carries other DNA sequences with the same CDR3. The chain joins TRBV3-1 (or the pseudogene TRBV3-2) to TRBJ2-3; a weak D match, TRBD1 (5 bases). V gave up 1 base and J gave up 6 bases, with 8 bases separating them. CDR1 and CDR2 from the germline V gene are LGHDT and YNNKEL (reference sequence). The CDR3 runs to 13 residues. This chain's CDR3 is CASSQGAGDTQYF. The CDR3 DNA reads TGTGCCAGCAGCCAAGGGGCAGGGGATACGCAGTATTTT.

This sequence joins TRBV28 and TRBJ1-2; 9 nucleotides align to TRBD1. Trimming cost V 4 bases and J 7 bases; bases outside gene matches: 19. Germline CDR1 MDHEN, CDR2 SYDVKM. This CDR3 is built from 18 residues. This CDR3 reads CASSSPHAYRGQVAGYTF. The CDR3, as DNA: TGTGCCAGCAGTTCCCCGCACGCCTACAGGGGGCAAGTGGCTGGCTACACCTTC.

The gene calls are TRBV3-1 (or the pseudogene TRBV3-2) and TRBJ1-1; D call uncertain. Deletions cut 0 bases from V and 1 base from J, with 18 bases between. Germline CDR1 is LGHDT and CDR2 is YNNKEL (reference sequence). This CDR3 spans 18 amino acids. The CDR3: CASSQDRPGGKKNTEAFF. The CDR3 DNA follows: TGTGCCAGCAGCCAAGACAGGCCCGGAGGTAAGAAGAACACTGAAGCTTTCTTT.

This chain uses TRBV5-1 with TRBJ2-1, with TRBD2 identical over 7 bases. Germline CDR1 is SGHRS and CDR2 is YFSETQ. The trim removed 1 base at V and 5 bases at J, leaving 9 bases unmatched. This CDR3 contains 16 residues. The CDR3 reads CASSLKGASGDNEQFF. CDR3 coding DNA: TGCGCCAGCAGCTTGAAAGGGGCTAGCGGCGACAATGAGCAGTTCTTC. The full variable domain, in which reference TRBV5-1 and TRBJ2-1 provide the parts outside the CDR3, is KAGVTQTPRYLIKTRGQQVTLSCSPISGHRSVSWYQQTPGQGLQFLFEYFSETQRNKGNFPGRFSGRQFSNSRSEMNVSTLELGDSALYLCASSLKGASGDNEQFFGPGTRLTVL.

There are many counts of this clone. The gene calls are TRBV6-6 and TRBJ1-1; no definite D call. This CDR3 region has 14 residues. CDR1 and CDR2 from the germline V gene are MNHNY and SVGAGI (reference sequence). Trimming took 1 base from V and 3 from J, leaving 9 bases between them. CDR3 amino acids: CASSYLLRDTEAFF. CDR3 sequence (DNA): TGTGCCAGCAGTTACTTGCTCCGGGACACTGAAGCTTTCTTT.

Only one count was recorded for this clone. The chain uses TRBV18 and TRBJ1-1, with TRBD1 matching 9 bases. The CDR3 loop spans 15 amino acids. The V gene's germline CDR1 is KGHSH and CDR2 LQKENI. Trimming cost V 5 bases and J 4 bases; bases outside gene matches: 8. The CDR3 protein is CASSALQGAGTEAFF. Written as DNA, the CDR3 is TGTGCCAGCTCAGCCCTACAGGGGGCAGGCACTGAAGCTTTCTTT.

The chain employs TRBV27 and TRBJ1-2; 7 positions agree with TRBD1. This CDR3 contains 16 residues. In germline, CDR1 is MNHEY, CDR2 SMNVEV (reference sequence). Trimming took 0 bases from V and 2 from J; bases not matched to a gene: 6. The CDR3 coding sequence is TGTGCCAGCAGTTTATCTTTAGACAGGGCCAACTATGGCTACACCTTC. Translation gives CASSLSLDRANYGYTF.

This chain joins TRBV11-2 and TRBJ2-6, with 7 bases identical to TRBD1. J gave up 0 bases and V 5 bases, and 7 bases lay outside the gene matches. Looked up from germline, CDR1 is SGHAT and CDR2 is FQNNGV. CDR3 length equals 17 residues. The CDR3 protein is CASSPRTGVSGANVLTF. In DNA form, the CDR3 reads TGTGCCAGCAGCCCGCGAACAGGGGTCTCTGGGGCCAACGTCCTGACTTTC.

This rearrangement joins TRBV6-6 to TRBJ2-3; D may be TRBD2 (5 bases). Trimming left V 6 bases short and J 8 bases short, with 9 bases between. The CDR3 length is 11 residues. Germline V gives CDR1 MNHNY, CDR2 SVGAGI (reference sequence). The CDR3 DNA sequence: TGTGCCAGCAGCCCTGAGGGTACGCAGTATTTT. It is translated as CASSPEGTQYF.

This clone was picked up one time. The chain employs TRBV7-2 and TRBJ2-2, with D possibly matching TRBD1 (6 bases). The CDR3 loop spans 15 amino acids. Trimming took 1 base from V and 3 from J, leaving 9 bases between them. The germline gives CDR1 SGHTA, CDR2 FQGNSA. DNA for the CDR3: TGTGCCAGCAGCTTAGGGCACAGGGACACCGGGGAGCTGTTTTTT. Protein product: CASSLGHRDTGELFF.

J is TRBJ2-5 and V is TRBV11-2; D may be TRBD2 (6 bases). Germline CDR1 reads SGHAT; CDR2 reads FQNNGV. The CDR3 loop spans 15 amino acids. V lost 5 bases and J lost 5, with 18 bases in between. Written as DNA, the CDR3 is TGTGCCAGCAGCGAAGCGGGCCATACGGAGGAGACCCAGTACTTC. It translates to CASSEAGHTEETQYF.

This chain connects TRBV7-3 to TRBJ2-3, with TRBD2 matching over 8 bases. Trimming removed 5 bases from V and 4 bases from J; junction bases left unmatched: 11. This CDR3 comprises 16 residues. Germline values: CDR1 SGHTA, CDR2 FQGTGA. The CDR3 DNA reads TGTGCCAGCAGCCCCTTGGGAGCGGGAGTGTCAGATACGCAGTATTTT. Amino acid sequence: CASSPLGAGVSDTQYF.

This rearrangement joins TRBV19 to TRBJ2-7; 9 nucleotides line up with TRBD1. The CDR3 consists of 12 residues. Germline-derived CDR1 and CDR2 are LNHDA and SQIVND (reference sequence). The junction had 4 bases not matched to a gene; V was cut back by 10 bases and J by 3 bases. In nucleotides, the CDR3 is TGTGCCACCTCGGGACAGGGCTACGAGCAGTACTTC. It is translated as CATSGQGYEQYF.

The chain uses TRBV9 and TRBJ2-5; the match to TRBD2 covers 9 bases. Germline-derived CDR1 and CDR2 are SGDLS and YYNGEE. The V and J ends lost 4 bases and 4 bases, in that order; junction bases with no gene match: 8. The CDR3 loop spans 15 amino acids. As DNA, the CDR3 is TGTGCCAGCAGCCTACAGACTAGCGGCTTAGAGACCCAGTACTTC. Protein sequence: CASSLQTSGLETQYF.

V is TRBV28 and J is TRBJ2-1, with D possibly matching TRBD1 (5 bases). This CDR3 region has 11 residues. The V end lost 7 bases, the J end lost 12 bases, and 13 bases lay between the germline ends. Germline loops: CDR1 MDHEN, CDR2 SYDVKM. CDR3 sequence: CASTSRDGQFF. CDR3 bases: TGTGCCAGCACTTCCAGGGATGGGCAGTTCTTC.

The chain is built from TRBV28 and TRBJ2-1, with 8 bases lining up with TRBD2. Germline V gene lookup returns CDR1 MDHEN and CDR2 SYDVKM. Losses at the gene ends were 5 bases for V and 9 bases for J; bases not matched to a gene: 9. The CDR3 runs 14 residues. The CDR3 DNA sequence: TGTGCCAGCAGTCGGCCGGGACTAGTTATTGAGCAGTTCTTC. Translated: CASSRPGLVIEQFF.

This clone was recorded once. This chain uses TRBV4-2 with TRBJ2-1; 10 bases match TRBD2. V was clipped by 5 bases and J by 4 bases; unmatched bases: 5. Per the germline V gene, CDR1 is LGHNA and CDR2 is YNFKEQ. The length of the CDR3 is 15 residues. The CDR3, as DNA: TGTGCCAGCAGCACCCGGACTAGCGGTTACAATGAGCAGTTCTTC. Its protein product is CASSTRTSGYNEQFF.

The V call is TRBV2, the J call TRBJ1-1, with 7 bases matching TRBD1. V lost 5 bases and J lost 1; bases outside the gene matches: 4. Germline V CDR1 and CDR2: SNHLY, FYNNEI. The CDR3 is 14 amino acids. DNA for the CDR3: TGTGCCAGCAGTCGGACAGGTCCGAACACTGAAGCTTTCTTT. This encodes CASSRTGPNTEAFF.

This clone was detected only once. The J gene is TRBJ2-1, the V gene TRBV9, with D possibly being TRBD2 (5 bases). The V end was cut by 0 bases, the J end by 4 bases, with 17 bases between. The germline CDR1 and CDR2 sequences are SGDLS and YYNGEE. This CDR3 comprises 17 residues. CDR3 protein: CASSVDGSSGKYNEQFF. The CDR3 nucleotides are TGTGCCAGCAGCGTAGATGGTTCCAGCGGCAAATACAATGAGCAGTTCTTC.

V is TRBV5-1 and J is TRBJ1-4, with 7 bases lining up with TRBD1. CDR1 and CDR2 from the germline V gene are SGHRS and YFSETQ. The CDR3 totals 15 residues. J was trimmed by 8 bases and V by 0 bases; bases with no gene match: 7. Here the CDR3 reads CASSLEDRPDEKLFF. The CDR3 DNA reads TGCGCCAGCAGCTTGGAGGACAGGCCAGACGAAAAACTGTTTTTT. Full variable domain (remainder filled in from reference TRBV5-1 and TRBJ1-4): KAGVTQTPRYLIKTRGQQVTLSCSPISGHRSVSWYQQTPGQGLQFLFEYFSETQRNKGNFPGRFSGRQFSNSRSEMNVSTLELGDSALYLCASSLEDRPDEKLFFGSGTQLSVL.

This chain connects TRBV7-8 to TRBJ2-3; 12 positions agree with TRBD2. The germline gives CDR1 SGHVS, CDR2 FQNEAQ. The V gene end was trimmed by 4 bases and the J gene end by 12 bases; junction bases not matched to a gene: 8. CDR3 length equals 14 residues. Written as DNA, the CDR3 is TGTGCCAGCAGCTCCCGAGGGACTAGCGGGCATCAGTATTTT. Translating it yields CASSSRGTSGHQYF.

The V gene is TRBV30, the J gene TRBJ1-5; possible D gene TRBD1, 5 bases. V shed 0 bases and J shed 3 bases, with 6 bases lying between them. The CDR3 has 13 residues. CDR1 and CDR2 (germline): GTSNPN, SVGIG (reference sequence). The CDR3 sequence: CAWSVQDNQPQHF. CDR3 in DNA: TGTGCCTGGAGTGTACAGGACAATCAGCCCCAGCATTTT.

The chain carries TRBV19 and TRBJ2-6; possible D gene TRBD2, 6 bases. The CDR3 spans 17 residues. Germline values: CDR1 LNHDA, CDR2 SQIVND (reference sequence). V gave up 8 bases and J gave up 0 bases, with 17 bases separating them. CDR3 loop: CASSTPGLSSGANVLTF. CDR3 nucleotides: TGTGCCAGTTCGACACCGGGACTGTCCTCTGGGGCCAACGTCCTGACTTTC.

This clone was counted once. J is TRBJ2-1 and V is TRBV14; 9 nucleotides align to TRBD2. V lost 4 bases and J lost 4; bases outside the gene matches: 14. The CDR3 has 18 residues. In germline, CDR1 is SGHDN, CDR2 FVKESK. This chain's CDR3 is CASSRSRLAVRGYNEQFF. In nucleotides, the CDR3 is TGTGCCAGCAGCCGTTCCAGACTAGCGGTGAGAGGGTACAATGAGCAGTTCTTC.